A selection of T cell receptor beta chains follows, all from one sample in a study of T cell repertoires in cytomegalovirus infection. These TCRs' antigens remain unknown. Each CDR3 protein gets one entry after TCRdb re-called the reads with MiXCR. The data show tens of thousands of distinct CDR3 sequences, roughly 34% seen once. The sample was PBMCs, sequenced either directly or after in vitro stimulation (not recorded which). Receptors were obtained from a human donor in good health (CMV status not recorded). Some clones in this sample may be carry-over from other donors' samples. CDR3s include the opening cysteine and the closing phenylalanine or tryptophan. A D gene is named only where the DNA matches it firmly. Not every row has a clone size; where given, it reads once, few, many or a size class.

J gene,V gene,D gene,clone size,CDR3 protein,CDR3 DNA
TRBJ1-6,TRBV6-1,NA,NA,CASSLRTVLSSYNSPLHF,TGTGCCAGCAGCCTCCGGACAGTATTAAGCTCCTATAATTCACCCCTCCACTTT
TRBJ2-3,TRBV5-6,TRBD2,NA,CASSLRYSGGAGDTQYF,TGTGCCAGCAGCTTGCGGTATAGCGGGGGGGCCGGAGATACGCAGTATTTT
TRBJ2-5,TRBV7-9,NA,NA,CASSLSKETQYF,TGTGCCAGCAGCTTGTCGAAAGAGACCCAGTACTTC
TRBJ1-5,TRBV7-8,NA,many,CASSLAHNQPQHF,TGTGCCAGCAGCTTAGCGCATAATCAGCCCCAGCATTTT
TRBJ1-3,TRBV7-2,TRBD1,NA,CASSPQGAENTIYF,TGTGCCAGCAGCCCCCAGGGGGCGGAAAACACCATATATTTT
TRBJ2-3,TRBV6-6,NA,few,CASRAFEIDTQYF,TGTGCCAGCAGGGCCTTTGAGATTGATACGCAGTATTTT
TRBJ1-2,TRBV5-4,NA,few,CASSTGTPPYGYTF,TGTGCCAGCAGCACGGGGACTCCGCCGTATGGCTACACCTTC
TRBJ2-1,TRBV7-9,TRBD2,few,CASNSPPRGAGGENEQFF,TGTGCCAGCAACTCACCCCCTAGGGGAGCGGGAGGGGAGAATGAGCAGTTCTTC
TRBJ2-3,TRBV10-1,TRBD1,NA,CADHPDLTGGTDTQYF,TGCGCCGACCACCCCGACCTGACAGGGGGCACAGATACGCAGTATTTT
TRBJ1-2,TRBV6-5,TRBD1,NA,CASRGQGPGNGYTF,TGTGCCAGCAGGGGACAGGGTCCTGGCAATGGCTACACCTTC
TRBJ2-5,TRBV7-2,TRBD1,many,CASSLDSGGETQYF,TGTGCCAGCAGCTTAGATTCAGGGGGAGAGACCCAGTACTTC
TRBJ1-1,TRBV7-9,TRBD1,NA,CASRRDREAFF,TGTGCCAGCAGACGGGACAGAGAAGCTTTCTTT
TRBJ2-3,TRBV7-9,NA,NA,CASSLDGAVGNTQYF,TGTGCCAGCAGCTTAGACGGGGCCGTCGGGAATACGCAGTATTTT
TRBJ1-1,TRBV11-2,NA,NA,CASSLRDGESPAFF,TGTGCCAGCAGCTTAAGGGATGGAGAGAGCCCTGCTTTCTTT
TRBJ1-1,TRBV12-3/TRBV12-4,NA,NA,CASSEREGTEAFF,TGTGCCAGCAGCGAACGGGAGGGGACTGAAGCTTTCTTT
TRBJ2-5,TRBV20-1,TRBD2,NA,CSSIPGGERSQETQYF,TGCAGTTCGATACCTGGGGGGGAGAGGAGCCAAGAGACCCAGTACTTC
TRBJ1-1,TRBV25-1,NA,few,CASKSDLNTEAFF,TGTGCCAGCAAATCAGACCTTAACACTGAAGCTTTCTTT
TRBJ2-1,TRBV6-2/TRBV6-3,TRBD2,NA,CASSYVRLAGRGKGQFF,TGTGCCAGCAGTTACGTCCGACTAGCGGGAAGGGGTAAGGGGCAGTTCTTC